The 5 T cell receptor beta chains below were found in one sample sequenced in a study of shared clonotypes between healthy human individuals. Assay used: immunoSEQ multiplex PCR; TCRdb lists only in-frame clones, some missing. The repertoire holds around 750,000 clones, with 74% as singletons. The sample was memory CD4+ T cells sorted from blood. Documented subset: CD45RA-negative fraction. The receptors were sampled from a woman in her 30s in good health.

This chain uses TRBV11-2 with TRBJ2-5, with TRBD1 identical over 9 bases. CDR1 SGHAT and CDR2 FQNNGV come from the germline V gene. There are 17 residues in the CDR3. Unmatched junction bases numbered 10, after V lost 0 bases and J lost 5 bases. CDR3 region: CASSLDLGTGLRETQYF. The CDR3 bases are TGTGCCAGCAGCTTAGACCTCGGGACAGGGCTCCGGGAGACCCAGTACTTC.

The CDR3 spells CAIRDKNRNEAFF. CDR3 sequence (DNA): TGTGCCATCAGGGACAAGAACAGGAATGAAGCTTTCTTT. This chain joins TRBV10-3 and TRBJ1-1; tentative D call: TRBD1 (5 bases). V shed 6 bases and J shed 7 bases, with 15 bases lying between them. The CDR3 contains 13 residues. Per the germline V gene, CDR1 is ENHRY and CDR2 is SYGVKD.

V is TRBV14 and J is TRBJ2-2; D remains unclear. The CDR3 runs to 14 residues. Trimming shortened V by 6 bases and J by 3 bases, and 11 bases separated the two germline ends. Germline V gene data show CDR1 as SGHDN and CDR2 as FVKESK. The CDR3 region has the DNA TGTGCCAGCAGTTACGGGCCTTACACCGGGGAGCTGTTTTTT. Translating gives CASSYGPYTGELFF. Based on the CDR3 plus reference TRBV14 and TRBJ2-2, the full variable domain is EAGVTQFPSHSVIEKGQTVTLRCDPISGHDNLYWYRRVMGKEIKFLLHFVKESKQDESGMPNNRFLAERTGGTYSTLKVQPAELEDSGVYFCASSYGPYTGELFFGEGSRLTVL.

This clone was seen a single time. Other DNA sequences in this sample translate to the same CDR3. The CDR3 region is CAISVRDRSNYGYTF. The CDR3 DNA follows: TGTGCCATCAGTGTCCGGGACAGGAGTAACTATGGCTACACCTTC. The chain combines TRBV10-3 with TRBJ1-2; TRBD1 matches at 8 bases. Germline V gene lookup returns CDR1 ENHRY and CDR2 SYGVKD. Unmatched junction bases numbered 5, after V lost 4 bases and J lost 1 base. This CDR3 contains 15 residues.

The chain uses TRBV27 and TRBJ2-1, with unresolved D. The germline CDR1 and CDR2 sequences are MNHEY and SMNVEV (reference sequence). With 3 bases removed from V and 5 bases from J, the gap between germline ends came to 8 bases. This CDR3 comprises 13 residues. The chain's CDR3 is CASSFHHNNEQFF. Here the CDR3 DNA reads TGTGCCAGCAGTTTCCATCATAACAATGAGCAGTTCTTC.